These 6 T cell receptor beta chains came from one sample sequenced in a study of cytomegalovirus exposure and HLA in healthy donors. With 60 Vbeta and 13 Jbeta primers, the PCR was carried out. Generated by immunoSEQ multiplex PCR, the TCRdb table keeps only in-frame clones and is missing some. The sample has 120,000 to 150,000 clones; more than 60% are singletons. The sequenced sample was PBMCs. The receptors stem from a male donor in good health and CMV-seronegative.

The V and J genes are TRBV7-9 and TRBJ1-2; weak D call: TRBD1 (6 bases). There are 14 residues in the CDR3. Trimming removed 3 bases at V and 10 bases at J, with 18 bases between. Per germline, CDR1 SEHNR and CDR2 FQNEAQ (reference sequence). For the CDR3, the DNA is TGTGCCAGCAGCTTGGGAAGACAGGTAATCGACTACACCTTC. It yields the protein CASSLGRQVIDYTF.

The CDR3 region is CASRQGTFTEQYF. The CDR3 nucleotides are TGTGCCAGCAGGCAGGGAACTTTTACCGAGCAGTACTTC. The chain uses TRBV28 and TRBJ2-7, with TRBD1 as a possible D gene (5 bases). The CDR3 extends over 13 amino acids. Germline loops: CDR1 MDHEN, CDR2 SYDVKM. Trimming left V 6 bases short and J 6 bases short, with 15 bases between.

V is TRBV7-8 and J is TRBJ1-1; D is undetermined. Germline values: CDR1 SGHVS, CDR2 FQNEAQ. V was cut by 5 bases and J by 4 bases, with 20 bases left in between. CDR3 length equals 16 residues. CDR3 residues: CASSLTGTGGFTEAFF. The DNA of the CDR3 is TGTGCCAGCAGCCTCACCGGAACGGGCGGGTTCACTGAAGCTTTCTTT.

The chain joins TRBV28 to TRBJ2-7, with 7 bases lining up with TRBD1. The CDR3 contains 15 residues. The germline V gene has CDR1 MDHEN and CDR2 SYDVKM. After removal of 3 bases from V and 3 bases from J, the junction contained 8 bases not matched to a gene. The CDR3 coding sequence is TGTGCCAGCAGTTTGTCAGGGGGTCCCCGCTACGAGCAGTACTTC. Amino acid sequence: CASSLSGGPRYEQYF.

The chain links TRBV19 to TRBJ2-3; 11 positions match TRBD2. CDR1 is LNHDA and CDR2 is SQIVND in the germline V gene (reference sequence). The V segment lost 8 bases and the J segment 0 bases; nucleotides outside the gene matches: 1. The CDR3 covers 14 residues. Here the CDR3 DNA reads TGTGCCAGTCGGACTAGCGGGAGCACAGATACGCAGTATTTT. This translates into CASRTSGSTDTQYF. Based on the CDR3 plus reference TRBV19 and TRBJ2-3, the full variable domain is DGGITQSPKYLFRKEGQNVTLSCEQNLNHDAMYWYRQDPGQGLRLIYYSQIVNDFQKGDIAEGYSVSREKKESFPLTVTSAQKNPTAFYLCASRTSGSTDTQYFGPGTRLTVL.

This clone was seen more than once but under ten times. The V call is TRBV2, the J call TRBJ2-5, with D perhaps matching TRBD1 (6 bases). The CDR3 is 14 residues long. Trimming took off 1 base at V and 4 bases at J, with 10 bases between the two ends. The V gene's germline CDR1 is SNHLY and CDR2 FYNNEI. The CDR3 spells CASSEGTGIETQYF. CDR3 coding DNA: TGTGCCAGCAGTGAAGGTACAGGGATAGAGACCCAGTACTTC.